This entry lists 32 T cell receptor beta chains sequenced from one sample in a study of T cell responses to AZD1222 COVID-19 vaccine. Clones were read by immunoSEQ multiplex PCR, and TCRdb kept only the in-frame ones, dropping some. Of over 150,000 clones in the sample, 90% were seen once. The sequenced sample was peripheral blood, obtained on day 0 of AZD1222 vaccination. These TCRs come from an adult in good health.

This sequence joins TRBV15 and TRBJ1-5, with D perhaps matching TRBD1 (5 bases). CDR3 length: 15 amino acids. CDR1 LNHNV and CDR2 YYDKDF come from the germline V gene (reference sequence). V was pared by 3 bases and J by 3 bases, with 12 bases between. CDR3 nucleotides: TGTGCCACCAGCAGTAGTCAGGACATCAATCAGCCCCAGCATTTT. Its protein product is CATSSSQDINQPQHF.

The chain has TRBV6-5 and TRBJ2-7; 9 nucleotides agree with TRBD1. CDR1 and CDR2 from the germline V gene are MNHEY and SVGAGI. V trimming: 6 bases; J trimming: 2 bases; junction bases outside the gene matches: 5. The CDR3 consists of 14 residues. The CDR3 region is CASRTGQGTYEQYF. The CDR3 coding sequence is TGTGCCAGCAGGACGGGACAGGGCACCTACGAGCAGTACTTC.

The genes are TRBV28 and TRBJ1-2; unclear D gene. The CDR3 has 15 amino acids. V gave up 2 bases and J gave up 2 bases, with 12 bases separating them. The germline CDR1 and CDR2 sequences are MDHEN and SYDVKM. The CDR3 loop is CASSLDTLTNYGYTF. CDR3 nucleotide sequence: TGTGCCAGCAGTTTAGACACCCTAACGAACTATGGCTACACCTTC.

The rearrangement uses TRBV3-1 (or the pseudogene TRBV3-2) and TRBJ1-2, with 7 positions matching TRBD1. The CDR3 sequence is 14 residues long. Germline assignment: CDR1 LGHDT and CDR2 YNNKEL (reference sequence). V gave up 3 bases and J gave up 2 bases; unmatched junction bases: 3. CDR3 sequence (DNA): TGTGCCAGCAGCCAGAACAGGGGAAACTATGGCTACACCTTC. Encoded protein: CASSQNRGNYGYTF.

This chain connects TRBV25-1 to TRBJ1-5; maybe TRBD1 (5 bases). CDR1 and CDR2 from the germline V gene are MGHDK and SYGVNS. V gave up 3 bases and J gave up 4 bases, with 7 bases separating them. The CDR3 loop spans 13 amino acids. CDR3 bases: TGTGCCAGCAGTGATGGGGGAAATCAGCCCCAGCATTTT. Protein: CASSDGGNQPQHF.

The rearrangement links TRBV18 to TRBJ2-7; the D gene is possibly TRBD2 (6 bases). The CDR3 totals 16 residues. Germline V lookup: CDR1 KGHSH, CDR2 LQKENI. V was shortened by 3 bases and J by 11 bases, with 26 bases between the two germline ends. The chain's CDR3 is CASSPEVLAPAGVEYF. Here the CDR3 DNA reads TGTGCCAGCTCACCGGAAGTCCTAGCGCCTGCTGGAGTGGAGTACTTC.

The chain combines TRBV4-1 with TRBJ2-7, with TRBD2 matching over 9 bases. The J segment lost 1 base and the V segment lost 0 bases, leaving 4 bases of the junction unmatched. The V gene's germline CDR1 is MGHRA and CDR2 YSYEKL. This CDR3 comprises 16 residues. Here the CDR3 reads CASSQDRLAASYEQYF. CDR3 nucleotides: TGCGCCAGCAGCCAAGACAGACTAGCGGCTTCCTACGAGCAGTACTTC.

The chain links TRBV11-3 to TRBJ2-2, with TRBD2 as a possible D gene (5 bases). The germline V and J ends were trimmed by 3 bases and 0 bases, with 14 bases remaining between them. Germline V gene data show CDR1 as SGHNT and CDR2 as YENEEA. The CDR3 loop spans 17 amino acids. The DNA of the CDR3 is TGTGCCAGCAGCTTTCCCACGAGCGGATCGAACACCGGGGAGCTGTTTTTT. Amino acids: CASSFPTSGSNTGELFF. Filled out from reference TRBV11-3 and TRBJ2-2, the complete variable domain reads EAGVVQSPRYKIIEKKQPVAFWCNPISGHNTLYWYLQNLGQGPELLIRYENEEAVDDSQLPKDRFSAERLKGVDSTLKIQPAELGDSAVYLCASSFPTSGSNTGELFFGEGSRLTVL.

J is TRBJ1-2 and V is TRBV27, with a possible D match to TRBD1 (6 bases). V lost 0 bases, J lost 8 bases, and 10 bases lay in between. The length of the CDR3 is 13 residues. The germline CDR1 and CDR2 sequences are MNHEY and SMNVEV (reference sequence). The CDR3 DNA reads as TGTGCCAGCAGTTTATCGTCCGGGACAGGCTACACCTTC. This translates into CASSLSSGTGYTF.

The chain has TRBV6-1 and TRBJ1-3, with a tentative D call TRBD1 (6 bases). Per germline, CDR1 MNHNS and CDR2 SASEGT. The CDR3 length is 17 residues. Trimming took 2 bases from V and 3 from J, leaving 17 bases between them. The CDR3 coding sequence is TGTGCCAGCAGTGAAAGGGGGACTTTTTCTTTTGGAAACACCATATATTTT. Amino acids: CASSERGTFSFGNTIYF.

The chain combines TRBV3-1 (or the pseudogene TRBV3-2) with TRBJ1-4; D remains ambiguous. Germline assignment: CDR1 LGHDT and CDR2 YNNKEL (reference sequence). The CDR3 extends over 14 amino acids. The V gene lost 4 bases and the J gene lost 7 bases, with 13 bases spanning the gap. The DNA of the CDR3 is TGTGCCAGCAGCCCCGGGAATACCGGTGAAAAACTGTTTTTT. Translated: CASSPGNTGEKLFF.

V gene TRBV11-2 combines with J gene TRBJ2-3, with D perhaps matching TRBD1 or TRBD2 (6 bases each). The CDR3 has 17 residues. In germline, CDR1 is SGHAT, CDR2 FQNNGV. V was trimmed by 0 bases and J by 0 bases, leaving 13 bases between them. The CDR3 coding sequence is TGTGCCAGCAGCTTAGATAGCGGCAGGGGTAGCACAGATACGCAGTATTTT. Translated, it gives CASSLDSGRGSTDTQYF.

In this sample, this clone turned up once. This rearrangement joins TRBV7-9 to TRBJ1-4; D is unclear. CDR3 length equals 15 residues. V was shortened by 5 bases and J by 7 bases, with 17 bases between the two germline ends. Per the germline V gene, CDR1 is SEHNR and CDR2 is FQNEAQ (reference sequence). CDR3 in DNA: TGTGCCAGCAGCCCTCCAATGAGCGAAACTGAAAAACTGTTTTTT. This sequence encodes CASSPPMSETEKLFF.

The rearrangement links TRBV28 to TRBJ1-3; 7 bases are a match to TRBD1. This CDR3 has 14 amino acids. The V segment lost 8 bases and the J segment 3 bases; nucleotides outside the gene matches: 7. Germline V CDR1 and CDR2: MDHEN, SYDVKM. CDR3 bases: TGTGCCAGCTCGTCAGGGGGGGATGGAAACACCATATATTTT. It is translated as CASSSGGDGNTIYF. Full variable domain (outside the CDR3, taken from reference TRBV28 and TRBJ1-3): DVKVTQSSRYLVKRTGEKVFLECVQDMDHENMFWYRQDPGLGLRLIYFSYDVKMKEKGDIPEGYSVSREKKERFSLILESASTNQTSMYLCASSSGGDGNTIYFGEGSWLTVV.

This clone showed up just once. The rearrangement joins TRBV10-1 to TRBJ2-5; 8 nucleotides agree with TRBD1. The germline V gene encodes CDR1 WNHNN and CDR2 SYGVQD (reference sequence). V dropped 7 bases and J dropped 4; count of bases not matched to a gene: 8. This CDR3 is 14 amino acids long. CDR3 amino acids: CASIRQGRLETQYF. DNA of the CDR3: TGCGCCAGCATTAGACAGGGGAGATTAGAGACCCAGTACTTC.

The CDR3 reads CASSVGGRASEQYF. For the CDR3, the DNA is TGCGCCAGCAGTGTTGGCGGGAGGGCCTCCGAGCAGTACTTC. The chain uses TRBV10-2 and TRBJ2-7; TRBD2 agrees at 9 bases. The ends lost 4 bases at V and 6 bases at J; junction bases unmatched: 7. The CDR3 runs to 14 residues. Germline V CDR1 and CDR2: WSHSY, SAAADI.

The chain has TRBV7-2 and TRBJ2-3, with a tentative D call TRBD2 (5 bases). The germline V gene encodes CDR1 SGHTA and CDR2 FQGNSA. V lost 5 bases to trimming and J lost 3 bases, with 12 bases between them. The CDR3 is 14 amino acids. CDR3 nucleotide sequence: TGTGCCAGCAGCCCAAGAGGGATGACAGATACGCAGTATTTT. Residues: CASSPRGMTDTQYF.

The sample holds one count of this clone. The chain recombines TRBV5-1 with TRBJ2-1; no firm D call. The CDR3 totals 12 residues. With 2 bases removed from V and 8 bases from J, the gap between germline ends came to 8 bases. Germline CDR1 is SGHRS and CDR2 is YFSETQ. Here the CDR3 reads CASSFISHEQFF. In nucleotides, the CDR3 is TGCGCCAGCAGCTTTATAAGCCATGAGCAGTTCTTC.

The rearrangement uses TRBV5-6 and TRBJ1-5; no clear D. Trimming cost V 2 bases and J 7 bases, with 13 bases left between them. Germline loops: CDR1 SGHDT, CDR2 YYEEEE. The CDR3 runs 14 residues. The DNA for the CDR3 is TGTGCCAGCAGCTTTTACTCCAGCCCCCAGCCCCAGCATTTT. This codes for CASSFYSSPQPQHF.

V usage is TRBV5-1 and J usage is TRBJ1-2; D remains ambiguous. The CDR3 has 13 amino acids. The V end lost 0 bases, the J end lost 4 bases, and 7 bases lay between the germline ends. Germline CDR1 reads SGHRS; CDR2 reads YFSETQ. CDR3 loop: CASSLGASYGYTF. CDR3 nucleotides: TGCGCCAGCAGCTTGGGGGCTAGCTATGGCTACACCTTC.

The gene calls are TRBV11-3 and TRBJ1-1, with D maybe TRBD1 (5 bases). In germline, CDR1 is SGHNT, CDR2 YENEEA. The CDR3 is made up of 12 amino acids. The V end was cut by 2 bases, the J end by 11 bases, with 12 bases between. As DNA, the CDR3 is TGTGCCAGCAGCTTAAATAGCAGGGAGGCTTTCTTT. It specifies CASSLNSREAFF.

The chain has TRBV4-1 and TRBJ1-1, with TRBD1 matching over 7 bases. The germline V gene has CDR1 MGHRA and CDR2 YSYEKL. V was pared by 0 bases and J by 10 bases, with 11 bases of the junction left unmatched. The CDR3 runs to 15 residues. The CDR3 DNA reads TGCGCCAGCAGCCAAGATCTGCGACAGGGTATCGCAGCTTTCTTT. This sequence encodes CASSQDLRQGIAAFF.

The chain couples TRBV9 to TRBJ1-1; no definite D call. CDR1 is SGDLS, CDR2 YYNGEE, per germline. The CDR3 runs to 15 residues. The germline V and J ends were trimmed by 0 bases and 1 base, with 10 bases remaining between them. The CDR3: CASSVGWGGNTEAFF. CDR3 DNA sequence: TGTGCCAGCAGCGTAGGCTGGGGAGGGAACACTGAAGCTTTCTTT.

The V call is TRBV11-3, the J call TRBJ2-3; 15 bases map to TRBD2. Germline V gene sequence: CDR1 SGHNT, CDR2 YENEEA. The CDR3 has 16 residues. J was trimmed by 11 bases and V by 4 bases; bases with no gene match: 10. Here the CDR3 DNA reads TGTGCCAGCAGCTCGGGGACTAGCGGGGGGTACAGAATGCAGTATTTT. Protein sequence: CASSSGTSGGYRMQYF.

The genes are TRBV14 and TRBJ2-7; D unclear. CDR1 and CDR2 from the germline V gene are SGHDN and FVKESK. V dropped 1 base and J dropped 1 base, with 11 bases sitting between them. The CDR3 consists of 15 residues. The CDR3, as DNA: TGTGCCAGCAGCCAAGGGTGGTCCATTTCCTACGAGCAGTACTTC. Translating gives CASSQGWSISYEQYF.

A single count supports this clone. The chain has TRBV19 and TRBJ1-5; possible D gene TRBD1, 6 bases. Germline CDR1 and CDR2: LNHDA and SQIVND (reference sequence). The CDR3 has 15 amino acids. The CDR3 coding sequence is TGTGCTACCCTCGGGAGGGGGTATAGCAATCAGCCCCAGCATTTT. It specifies CATLGRGYSNQPQHF. The complete variable domain, with remaining parts taken from reference TRBV19 and TRBJ1-5, reads DGGITQSPKYLFRKEGQNVTLSCEQNLNHDAMYWYRQDPGQGLRLIYYSQIVNDFQKGDIAEGYSVSREKKESFPLTVTSAQKNPTAFYLCATLGRGYSNQPQHFGDGTRLSIL.

The rearrangement joins TRBV10-3 to TRBJ1-1; D unclear. The CDR3 is made up of 12 amino acids. Germline CDR1 and CDR2: ENHRY and SYGVKD. With 10 bases removed from V and 0 bases from J, the gap between germline ends came to 9 bases. CDR3 in DNA: TGTGCCACCGGGGTTGTGAACACTGAAGCTTTCTTT. Protein product: CATGVVNTEAFF.

The CDR3 DNA reads as TGCGCCAGCAGCTTGGAGGCTGGTACCTACGAGCAGTACTTC. It yields the protein CASSLEAGTYEQYF. J is TRBJ2-7 and V is TRBV5-1; D not certain. V was pared by 0 bases and J by 2 bases, with 9 bases between. CDR1 SGHRS and CDR2 YFSETQ come from the germline V gene. The CDR3 is 14 residues long.

The genes are TRBV7-8 and TRBJ2-1; 10 bases map to TRBD2. The CDR3 spans 18 residues. V lost 0 bases, J lost 1 base, and 6 bases stayed unmatched. Per germline, CDR1 SGHVS and CDR2 FQNEAQ. DNA for the CDR3: TGTGCCAGCAGCTTAGCGCGCGCGACTAGCGGGTCCTACAATGAGCAGTTCTTC. Amino acid sequence: CASSLARATSGSYNEQFF.

The V gene is TRBV5-6, the J gene TRBJ1-6; D uncertain. The CDR3 has 12 amino acids. Germline lookup yields CDR1 SGHDT and CDR2 YYEEEE. Trimming cost V 1 base and J 8 bases, with 4 bases left between them. As DNA, the CDR3 is TGTGCCAGCAGCTTGCCTCATTCACCCCTCCACTTT. It translates to CASSLPHSPLHF.

The J gene is TRBJ1-6, the V gene TRBV3-1 (or the pseudogene TRBV3-2); a possible D gene is TRBD1 (6 bases). The germline CDR1 and CDR2 sequences are LGHDT and YNNKEL (reference sequence). V shed 3 bases and J shed 7 bases, with 13 bases lying between them. The CDR3 totals 15 residues. The CDR3 nucleotides are TGTGCCAGCAGCCATGGGGGACACCAAAATTCACCCCTCCACTTT. It codes for CASSHGGHQNSPLHF.

The V call is TRBV27, the J call TRBJ2-5, with D uncertain. V was cut by 3 bases and J by 0 bases, with 8 bases left in between. Looked up from germline, CDR1 is MNHEY and CDR2 is SMNVEV (reference sequence). The CDR3 contains 14 residues. The DNA for the CDR3 is TGTGCCAGCAGTTTGATGGGAAACCAAGAGACCCAGTACTTC. Translated: CASSLMGNQETQYF.